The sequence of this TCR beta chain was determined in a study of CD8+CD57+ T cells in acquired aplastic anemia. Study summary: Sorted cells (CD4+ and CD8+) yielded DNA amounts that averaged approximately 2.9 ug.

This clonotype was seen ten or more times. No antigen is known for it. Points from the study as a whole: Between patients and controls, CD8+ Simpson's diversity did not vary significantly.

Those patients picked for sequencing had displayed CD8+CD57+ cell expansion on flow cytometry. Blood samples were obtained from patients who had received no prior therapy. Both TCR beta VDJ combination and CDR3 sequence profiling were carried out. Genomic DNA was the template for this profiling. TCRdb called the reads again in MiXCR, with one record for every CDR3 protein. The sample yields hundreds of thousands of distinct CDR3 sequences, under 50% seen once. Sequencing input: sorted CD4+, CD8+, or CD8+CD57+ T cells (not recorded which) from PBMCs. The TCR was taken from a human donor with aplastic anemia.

The CDR3 DNA is TGCGCCAGCAGCCCAGCACCCGACGGCAATGAGCAGTTCTTC. Translation gives CASSPAPDGNEQFF. The chain links TRBV5-1 to TRBJ2-1; D unresolved. V was cut by 4 bases and J by 6 bases, with 14 bases left in between. The CDR3 has 14 amino acids. The germline gives CDR1 SGHRS, CDR2 YFSETQ.